The clone carrying this T cell receptor beta chain is medium-sized (0.01 to 0.1%). The antigen remains undetermined. The CDR3 spans 13 residues. V shed 3 bases, J shed 7 bases, and the junction held 5 bases outside the gene matches. In germline, CDR1 is DFQATT, CDR2 SNEGSKA (reference sequence). This record comes from a study of spatial heterogeneity in lung cancer. Study in general: Alpha-chain detections were consistently fewer than beta-chain detections among the sequences. The average count in raw reads for each unique TCR and UMI combination exceeded eight appearances. General study findings and limits: One measure, the expanded intratumoral alpha and beta TCR count, tracked tumor mutation counts.

Each molecule of TCR cDNA was tagged with one unique molecular identifier. Each CDR3 protein is one row after TCRdb ran MiXCR on the 5' RACE reads. This sample has over a thousand distinct CDR3 sequences; over 9.5% occur once, and the top ten carry around 27%. The time point: sample taken at primary tumor resection. Extraction of whole RNA from tumor, nontumor lung or frozen PBMC preceded unsorted sequencing. The source is a male donor with early-stage non-small cell lung cancer. Sequencing used lung tumor tissue, obtained at surgery. The chain links TRBV20-1 to TRBJ2-1, with 8 bases fitting TRBD2. In DNA form, the CDR3 reads TGCAGTGCTAGTCGGGGACTAGAGAATGAGCAGTTCTTC. Translation gives CSASRGLENEQFF.